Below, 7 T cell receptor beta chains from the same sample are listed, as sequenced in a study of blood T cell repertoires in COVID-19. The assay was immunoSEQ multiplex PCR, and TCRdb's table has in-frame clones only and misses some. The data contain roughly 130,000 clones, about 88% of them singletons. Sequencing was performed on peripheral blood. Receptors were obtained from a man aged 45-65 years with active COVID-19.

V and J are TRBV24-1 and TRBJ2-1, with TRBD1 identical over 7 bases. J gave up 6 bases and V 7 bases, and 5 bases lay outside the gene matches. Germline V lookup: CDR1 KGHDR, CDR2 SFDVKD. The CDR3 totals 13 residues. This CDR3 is CATRDQGVNEQFF. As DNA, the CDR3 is TGTGCCACCAGGGACCAGGGGGTCAATGAGCAGTTCTTC.

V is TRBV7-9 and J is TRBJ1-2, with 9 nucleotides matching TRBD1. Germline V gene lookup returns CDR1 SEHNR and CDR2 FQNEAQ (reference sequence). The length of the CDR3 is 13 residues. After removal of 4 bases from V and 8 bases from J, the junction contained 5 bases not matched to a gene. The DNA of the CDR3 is TGTGCCAGCAGCTGGACAGGGGAGAAAGGCTACACCTTC. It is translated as CASSWTGEKGYTF.

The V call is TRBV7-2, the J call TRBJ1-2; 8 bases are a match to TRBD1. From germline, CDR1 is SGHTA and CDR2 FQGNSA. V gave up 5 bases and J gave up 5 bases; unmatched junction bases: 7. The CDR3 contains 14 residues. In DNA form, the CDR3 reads TGTGCCAGCAGCATTGGGACAGGTCCTTATGGCTACACCTTC. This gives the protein CASSIGTGPYGYTF.

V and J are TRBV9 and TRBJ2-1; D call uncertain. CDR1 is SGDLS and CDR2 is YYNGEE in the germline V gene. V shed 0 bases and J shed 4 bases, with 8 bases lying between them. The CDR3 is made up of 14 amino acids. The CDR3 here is CASSVDSGYNEQFF. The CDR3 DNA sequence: TGTGCCAGCAGCGTAGATTCAGGTTACAATGAGCAGTTCTTC.

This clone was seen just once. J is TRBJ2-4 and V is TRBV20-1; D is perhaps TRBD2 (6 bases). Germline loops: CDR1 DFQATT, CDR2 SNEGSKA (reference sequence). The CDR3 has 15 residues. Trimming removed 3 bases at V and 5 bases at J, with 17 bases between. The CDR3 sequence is CSASLGGSGQNIQYF. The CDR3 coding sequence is TGCAGTGCTAGTTTAGGAGGGAGCGGACAAAACATTCAGTACTTC.

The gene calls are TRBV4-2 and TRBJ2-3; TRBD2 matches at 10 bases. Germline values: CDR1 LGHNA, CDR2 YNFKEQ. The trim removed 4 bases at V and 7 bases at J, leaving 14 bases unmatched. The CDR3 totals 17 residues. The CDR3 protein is CASSPRPASGSSNTQYF. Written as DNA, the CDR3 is TGTGCCAGCAGCCCGAGGCCGGCTAGCGGGAGTTCTAATACGCAGTATTTT.

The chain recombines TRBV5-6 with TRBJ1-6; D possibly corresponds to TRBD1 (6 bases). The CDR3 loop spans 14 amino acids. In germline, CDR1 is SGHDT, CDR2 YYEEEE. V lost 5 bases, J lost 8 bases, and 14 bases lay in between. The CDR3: CASRARGRDSPLHF. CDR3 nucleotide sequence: TGTGCCAGCAGGGCGCGGGGGCGGGATTCACCCCTCCACTTT.